These T cell receptor beta chains were read from a single sample in a study of cytomegalovirus exposure and HLA in healthy donors. The method was immunoSEQ multiplex PCR; TCRdb's version includes in-frame clones alone and lacks a portion of them. The repertoire holds 100,000 to 120,000 clones, with 12% as singletons. The sequenced material came from PBMCs. All receptors derive from a man aged 35-49 years in good health and CMV-seropositive. Both conserved end residues are part of each CDR3.

j_call | v_call | cdr3_aa
TRBJ1-2 | TRBV19 | CASSPGGGRRGYTF
TRBJ2-1 | TRBV18 | CASSPRLAGHNEQFF
TRBJ2-4 | TRBV5-6 | CASSPTLTGTGVRVQYF
TRBJ2-1 | TRBV7-3 | CASSGVGTGGNEQFF
TRBJ2-2 | TRBV25-1 | CASSPGLAGEDTGELFF
TRBJ2-7 | TRBV11-2 | CASSLGGNLAYEQYF
TRBJ2-5 | TRBV29-1 | CSVEITGQETQYF
TRBJ1-2 | TRBV13 | CASSSWTGPAYGYTF
TRBJ1-4 | TRBV7-8 | CASSLGGKVEKLFF
TRBJ1-2 | TRBV29-1 | CSVDFLAGGSGYTF
TRBJ2-7 | TRBV29-1 | CSVRTGKVEQYF
TRBJ1-4 | TRBV9 | CASSASTGIREKLFF
TRBJ2-7 | TRBV28 | CASNPTSGSVYEQYF
TRBJ2-7 | TRBV6-5 | CASSTGDRGREQYF
TRBJ2-3 | TRBV7-7 | CASSSSGGGTDTQYF
TRBJ1-1 | TRBV5-4 | CASSPSGGLFTEAFF
NA | TRBV28 | CASSSSGITYEQYF
TRBJ2-5 | TRBV19 | CASSISSGAGVETQYF
TRBJ2-2 | TRBV7-9 | CASSLFLGTGELFF
TRBJ1-2 | TRBV6-4 | CASSGGTAHGYTF
TRBJ2-1 | TRBV27 | CASSSGGQSNEQFF
TRBJ2-7 | TRBV11-2 | CASSLRAGAEQYF